The clone carrying this T cell receptor beta chain was recorded many times. This specimen belongs to a study of T cells in Graves' hyperthyroidism and ophthalmopathy. Amplified TCR beta CDR3 regions came from RNA transcripts. A set of HTBI primers served as the primers for a first-round RT-PCR of the TCR CDR3. TCRdb recomputed calls from the multiplex PCR reads with MiXCR, one row per CDR3 protein. Among 250,000 to 350,000 distinct CDR3 sequences listed, over 15% were seen once. Trimming took off 4 bases at V and 5 bases at J, with 13 bases between the two ends. CDR1 and CDR2 from the germline V gene are MDHEN and SYDVKM. This CDR3 comprises 14 residues.

The receptor comes from an older woman with Graves' ophthalmopathy. Source material: blood. This chain joins TRBV28 and TRBJ2-3; no definite D call. CDR3: CASSSQANRDTQYF. CDR3 nucleotide sequence: TGTGCCAGCAGTTCCCAAGCGAATAGAGATACGCAGTATTTT. Filled out from reference TRBV28 and TRBJ2-3, the complete variable domain reads DVKVTQSSRYLVKRTGEKVFLECVQDMDHENMFWYRQDPGLGLRLIYFSYDVKMKEKGDIPEGYSVSREKKERFSLILESASTNQTSMYLCASSSQANRDTQYFGPGTRLTVL.